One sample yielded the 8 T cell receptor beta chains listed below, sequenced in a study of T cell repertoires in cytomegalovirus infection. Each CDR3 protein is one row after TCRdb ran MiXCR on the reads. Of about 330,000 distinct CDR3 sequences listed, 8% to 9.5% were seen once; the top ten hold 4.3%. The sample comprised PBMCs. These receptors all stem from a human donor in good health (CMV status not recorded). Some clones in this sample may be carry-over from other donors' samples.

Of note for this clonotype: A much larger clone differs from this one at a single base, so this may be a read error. The CDR3 loop is CASKGAGGVSSYGQYF. CDR3 DNA sequence: TGTGCCAGCAAAGGGGCGGGGGGCGTTAGCTCCTACGGGCAGTACTTC. The chain couples TRBV6-6 to TRBJ2-7; the match to TRBD2 covers 8 bases. This CDR3 spans 16 amino acids. Looked up from germline, CDR1 is MNHNY and CDR2 is SVGAGI (reference sequence).

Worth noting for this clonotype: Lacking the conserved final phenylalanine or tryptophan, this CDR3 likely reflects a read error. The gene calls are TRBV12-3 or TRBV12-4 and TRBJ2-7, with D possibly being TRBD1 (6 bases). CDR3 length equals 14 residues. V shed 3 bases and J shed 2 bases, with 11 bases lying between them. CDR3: CASSFNRDTYEQYS. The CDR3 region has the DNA TGTGCCAGCAGTTTCAACCGGGACACCTACGAGCAGTACTCC.

DNA for the CDR3: TGTGCCAGCAGCTCAATAGCGGGTAGTGAGCAGTTCTTC. This encodes CASSSIAGSEQFF. The rearrangement links TRBV7-9 to TRBJ2-1; 7 bases map to TRBD2. This CDR3 is built from 13 residues. CDR1 is SEHNR and CDR2 is FQNEAQ in the germline V gene (reference sequence). Losses at the gene ends were 4 bases for V and 9 bases for J; bases not matched to a gene: 6.

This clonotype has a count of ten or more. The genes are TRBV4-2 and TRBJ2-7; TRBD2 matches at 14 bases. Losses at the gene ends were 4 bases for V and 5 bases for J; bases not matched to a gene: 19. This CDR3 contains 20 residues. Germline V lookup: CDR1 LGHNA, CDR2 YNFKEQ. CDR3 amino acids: CASSRGIPGLAGVLQDEQYF. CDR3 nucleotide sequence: TGTGCCAGCAGCCGGGGAATACCGGGACTAGCGGGAGTACTTCAAGACGAGCAGTACTTC.

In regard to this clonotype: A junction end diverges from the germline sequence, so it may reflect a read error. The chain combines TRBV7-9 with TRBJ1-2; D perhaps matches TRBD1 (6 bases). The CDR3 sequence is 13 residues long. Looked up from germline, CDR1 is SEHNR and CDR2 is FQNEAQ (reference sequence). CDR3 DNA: TGTGCCAGCAGCCTGGGACAAAACTATGGCTACTCCTTC. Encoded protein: CASSLGQNYGYSF.

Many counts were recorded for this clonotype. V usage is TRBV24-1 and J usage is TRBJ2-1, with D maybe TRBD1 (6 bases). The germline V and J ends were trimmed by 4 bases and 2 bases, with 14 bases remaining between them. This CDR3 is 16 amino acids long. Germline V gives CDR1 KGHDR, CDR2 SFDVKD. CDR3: CATSDSRQVTYNEQFF. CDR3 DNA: TGTGCCACCAGTGACTCCCGACAGGTTACCTACAATGAGCAGTTCTTC.

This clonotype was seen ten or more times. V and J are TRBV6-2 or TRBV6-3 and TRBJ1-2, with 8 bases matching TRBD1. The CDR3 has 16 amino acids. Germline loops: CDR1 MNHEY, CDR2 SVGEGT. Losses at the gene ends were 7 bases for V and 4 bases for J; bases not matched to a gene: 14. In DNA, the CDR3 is TGTGCCAGCAAAAGGGCCGTGGACAGGGCCTTCTATGGCTACACCTTC. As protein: CASKRAVDRAFYGYTF.

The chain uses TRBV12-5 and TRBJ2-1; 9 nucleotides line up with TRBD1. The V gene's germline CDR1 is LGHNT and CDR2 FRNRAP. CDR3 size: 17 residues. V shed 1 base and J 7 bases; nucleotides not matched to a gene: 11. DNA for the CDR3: TGTGCTAGTGGTTTGGATGATTGGGACAGGGATCGGAATGAGCAGTTCTTC. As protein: CASGLDDWDRDRNEQFF.